These 12 T cell receptor beta chains originate from one sample sequenced in a study of beta chain features in type 1 diabetes. Reverse transcribing all isolated RNA meant expressed TCRB transcripts were sequenced. Produced via immunoSEQ multiplex PCR; TCRdb's table is partial and in-frame only. The sample includes under 200,000 clones, over 7.5% of them seen just once. The material sequenced was central memory CD4+ T cells from blood. These receptors all stem from a woman in her late teens or twenties in good health.

This clone turned up a few times. The rearrangement links TRBV7-9 to TRBJ2-2, with 9 nucleotides matching TRBD1. The CDR3 is 17 residues long. Germline CDR1 is SEHNR and CDR2 is FQNEAQ (reference sequence). With V trimmed by 4 bases and J by 5 bases, 11 bases remained unmatched. The CDR3 here is CASSSRGSGQGTGELFF. The CDR3, as DNA: TGTGCCAGCAGCTCACGTGGTTCGGGACAGGGAACCGGGGAGCTGTTTTTT.

Only a few counts were recorded for this clone. In DNA, the CDR3 is TGTGCCAGCAGCTTATATCTCTCCGGGGCCAACGTCCTGACTTTC. Its translation is CASSLYLSGANVLTF. The chain uses TRBV11-2 and TRBJ2-6; D is unresolved. Per the germline V gene, CDR1 is SGHAT and CDR2 is FQNNGV. The CDR3 is 15 amino acids. With 2 bases removed from V and 4 bases from J, the gap between germline ends came to 9 bases.

V and J are TRBV7-2 and TRBJ1-5; 11 nucleotides agree with TRBD1. V trimming: 5 bases; J trimming: 5 bases; junction bases outside the gene matches: 8. The CDR3 totals 16 residues. CDR1 SGHTA and CDR2 FQGNSA come from the germline V gene. The CDR3: CASSRIGQGAYQPQHF. The CDR3, as DNA: TGTGCCAGCAGCCGGATCGGACAGGGGGCCTATCAGCCCCAGCATTTT.

There are a few counts of this clone. The genes are TRBV2 and TRBJ2-7; D perhaps matches TRBD1 (6 bases). The V gene lost 4 bases and the J gene lost 5 bases, with 15 bases spanning the gap. Germline V gene data show CDR1 as SNHLY and CDR2 as FYNNEI. This CDR3 contains 14 residues. CDR3 in amino acids: CASSALTGRHEQYF. CDR3 in DNA: TGTGCCAGCAGTGCGCTGACAGGCCGCCACGAGCAGTACTTC.

The J gene is TRBJ2-3, the V gene TRBV2; D is unclear. In germline, CDR1 is SNHLY, CDR2 FYNNEI. The CDR3 is 16 amino acids. V was clipped by 3 bases and J by 0 bases, with 13 bases between them. The CDR3 here is CASSDPGSPSTDTQYF. The CDR3 DNA sequence: TGTGCCAGCAGTGACCCGGGTAGTCCTAGCACAGATACGCAGTATTTT.

V is TRBV6-5 and J is TRBJ1-1; D is possibly TRBD1 (5 bases). The CDR3 consists of 15 residues. Trimming left V 6 bases short and J 6 bases short, with 20 bases between. CDR1 is MNHEY and CDR2 is SVGAGI in the germline V gene. CDR3 residues: CASSRGGDENSEAFF. CDR3 coding DNA: TGTGCCAGCAGCCGCGGGGGAGACGAAAACTCTGAAGCTTTCTTT.

The V and J genes are TRBV6-6 and TRBJ2-7; TRBD1 matches 8 bases. V shed 5 bases, J shed 4 bases, and the junction held 13 bases outside the gene matches. From germline, CDR1 is MNHNY and CDR2 SVGAGI (reference sequence). The CDR3 length is 16 residues. The chain's CDR3 is CASSPGQGVTPYEQYF. CDR3 DNA: TGTGCCAGCAGTCCTGGACAGGGCGTCACCCCGTACGAGCAGTACTTC.

V is TRBV19 and J is TRBJ1-5; 9 bases align to TRBD1. With V trimmed by 7 bases and J by 7 bases, 5 bases remained unmatched. CDR3 length equals 13 residues. CDR1 is LNHDA, CDR2 SQIVND, per germline (reference sequence). The CDR3 is CASNRGLNQPQHF. In DNA form, the CDR3 reads TGTGCCAGTAACAGGGGGCTTAACCAGCCCCAGCATTTT.

The chain carries TRBV18 and TRBJ1-2, with 7 bases identical to TRBD1. V dropped 3 bases and J dropped 5; count of bases not matched to a gene: 6. The CDR3 is made up of 14 amino acids. Germline V gives CDR1 KGHSH, CDR2 LQKENI. CDR3 sequence: CASSPDRVAYGYTF. CDR3 nucleotides: TGTGCCAGCTCACCTGACAGGGTGGCGTATGGCTACACCTTC.

Regarding this clone: In the same sample, other DNA sequences code for this CDR3. The J gene is TRBJ1-2, the V gene TRBV5-1; D gene ambiguous. V dropped 4 bases and J dropped 4 bases, with 8 bases sitting between them. CDR3 length equals 12 residues. In germline, CDR1 is SGHRS, CDR2 YFSETQ. This CDR3 is CASSSGLYGYTF. As DNA, the CDR3 is TGCGCCAGCAGCAGCGGACTCTATGGCTACACCTTC.

The chain links TRBV2 to TRBJ2-3, with D possibly matching TRBD2 (5 bases). The CDR3 runs 14 residues. V was cut by 4 bases and J by 2 bases, with 10 bases left in between. The germline CDR1 and CDR2 sequences are SNHLY and FYNNEI. CDR3 nucleotide sequence: TGTGCCAGCAGTGTTCAGCGGTTCACAGATACGCAGTATTTT. Protein: CASSVQRFTDTQYF.

The CDR3 DNA sequence: TGTGCCAGCAGCCCACTAGCGGGAGAGAGGGAGCAGTACTTC. This gives the protein CASSPLAGEREQYF. The chain combines TRBV7-2 with TRBJ2-7, with 11 nucleotides matching TRBD2. The length of the CDR3 is 14 residues. Per the germline V gene, CDR1 is SGHTA and CDR2 is FQGNSA. After removal of 5 bases from V and 7 bases from J, the junction contained 7 bases not matched to a gene.